This T cell receptor (beta chain) appears in the sequencing data of a study of blood T cell repertoires in COVID-19. About the study: COVID-19 samples collected from the United States, Italy and Spain covered acute and convalescent phases.

A single count supports this clone. The assay was immunoSEQ multiplex PCR, and TCRdb's table has in-frame clones only and misses some. The top ten clones hold roughly 8% of a sample with about 170,000 clones, 84% of them seen once. The clonotype comes from a man aged 35 to 55 who had recovered from COVID-19. Material for sequencing was peripheral blood.

Written as DNA, the CDR3 is TGTGCCAGCACGGGACAGGGTGTGGGGGAGCTGTTTTTT. Protein: CASTGQGVGELFF. The rearrangement joins TRBV2 to TRBJ2-2, with 9 bases matching TRBD1. Germline assignment: CDR1 SNHLY and CDR2 FYNNEI. After removal of 7 bases from V and 8 bases from J, the junction contained 5 bases not matched to a gene. This CDR3 has 13 residues.